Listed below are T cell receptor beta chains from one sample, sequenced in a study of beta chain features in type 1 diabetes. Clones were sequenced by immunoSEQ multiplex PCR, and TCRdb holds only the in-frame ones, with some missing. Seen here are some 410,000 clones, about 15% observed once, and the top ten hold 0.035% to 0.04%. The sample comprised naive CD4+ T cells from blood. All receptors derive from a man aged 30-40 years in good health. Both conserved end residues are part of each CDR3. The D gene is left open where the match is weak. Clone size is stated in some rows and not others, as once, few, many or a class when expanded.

CAWSGGGSRRETQYF | TGTGCCTGGAGTGGTGGCGGGAGTCGAAGGGAGACCCAGTACTTC | TRBD2 | TRBJ2-5 | TRBV30 | NA
CSALVGTSNNSPLHF | TGCAGCGCCCTAGTCGGGACATCTAATAATTCACCCCTCCACTTT | NA | TRBJ1-6 | TRBV29-1 | NA
CAGGWGTNEKLFF | TGTGCCGGAGGGTGGGGTACGAATGAAAAACTGTTTTTT | NA | TRBJ1-4 | TRBV30 | NA
CASTTSGTGQETQYF | TGTGCCAGCACCACGAGCGGGACAGGACAAGAGACCCAGTACTTC | NA | TRBJ2-5 | TRBV11-2 | few
CASSQATVSALGKETQYF | TGCGCCAGCAGCCAAGCAACCGTCTCGGCGTTGGGCAAAGAGACCCAGTACTTC | NA | TRBJ2-5 | TRBV4-1 | few
CATGTPNGEQFF | TGTGCCACCGGGACTCCGAACGGTGAGCAGTTCTTC | NA | TRBJ2-1 | TRBV10-3 | NA
CASSQAGPPGNTIYF | TGCGCCAGCAGCCAAGCGGGGCCCCCTGGAAACACCATATATTTT | NA | TRBJ1-3 | TRBV4-3 | few
CASMKRETQYF | TGTGCCAGTATGAAGCGTGAGACCCAGTACTTC | NA | TRBJ2-5 | TRBV6-5 | NA
CAWSSSSREAFF | TGTGCCTGGAGTTCTAGTAGTCGTGAAGCTTTCTTT | NA | TRBJ1-1 | TRBV30 | many
CASSPTGVEQFF | TGTGCCAGCAGCCCGACAGGGGTTGAGCAGTTCTTC | TRBD1 | TRBJ2-1 | TRBV9 | few
CAWKGVLEAFF | TGTGCCTGGAAAGGGGTTTTAGAAGCTTTCTTT | NA | TRBJ1-1 | TRBV30 | NA
CAYHPGMNTEAFF | TGTGCCTACCACCCAGGCATGAACACTGAAGCTTTCTTT | NA | TRBJ1-1 | TRBV30 | NA
CSVELGFNQPQHF | TGCAGCGTTGAACTGGGGTTCAATCAGCCCCAGCATTTT | NA | TRBJ1-5 | TRBV29-1 | NA
CASSITGTAQAETQYF | TGCGCCAGCAGCATAACTGGGACTGCCCAGGCGGAGACCCAGTACTTC | NA | TRBJ2-5 | TRBV5-1 | NA
CASSLSRDLNEQFF | TGTGCCAGCAGCTTATCTCGGGACCTCAATGAGCAGTTCTTC | NA | TRBJ2-1 | TRBV7-8 | NA
CSTGQGLYGRGVDTQYF | TGCAGCACAGGACAGGGGCTTTACGGGAGAGGGGTAGATACGCAGTATTTT | TRBD1 | TRBJ2-3 | TRBV29-1 | NA
CASSTEVGQSYEQYF | TGTGCCAGCAGCACGGAAGTGGGACAGTCCTACGAGCAGTACTTC | TRBD1 | TRBJ2-7 | TRBV9 | few
CASSQEGRRYQETQYF | TGTGCCAGCAGCCAAGAGGGGCGGAGATACCAAGAGACCCAGTACTTC | NA | TRBJ2-5 | TRBV4-2 | NA
CASSKTVPVGPQHF | TGTGCCAGCAGTAAGACAGTGCCCGTTGGGCCCCAGCATTTT | NA | TRBJ1-5 | TRBV5-8 | NA
CASSDGRDGSGELFF | TGTGCCAGCAGTGATGGCAGGGATGGATCCGGGGAGCTGTTTTTT | NA | TRBJ2-2 | TRBV6-1 | NA
CATSRDHETQYF | TGTGCCACCAGCAGAGATCACGAGACCCAGTACTTC | NA | TRBJ2-5 | TRBV15 | NA
CASSVAIDRGTYEQYF | TGTGCCAGCAGCGTAGCTATCGACAGGGGGACCTACGAGCAGTACTTC | TRBD1 | TRBJ2-7 | TRBV9 | NA
CASSTRTLGANVLTF | TGTGCCAGCAGCACCCGGACCCTTGGGGCCAACGTCCTGACTTTC | NA | TRBJ2-6 | TRBV13 | many
CASSTRGREDEKLFF | TGTGCCAGCAGCACCAGGGGCCGAGAAGATGAAAAACTGTTTTTT | NA | TRBJ1-4 | TRBV21-1 | NA
CASRDRNNEQFF | TGTGCCAGCAGAGACAGGAATAATGAGCAGTTCTTC | NA | TRBJ2-1 | TRBV7-2 | NA
CSVDFEQGAGELFF | TGCAGCGTTGATTTTGAACAGGGGGCCGGGGAACTGTTTTTT | TRBD1 | TRBJ1-4 | TRBV29-1 | NA
CASSEPSGSQTQYF | TGTGCCAGCAGTGAGCCTAGCGGGAGTCAGACCCAGTACTTC | TRBD2 | TRBJ2-5 | TRBV25-1 | NA
CSADPVADSYGYTF | TGCAGCGCCGATCCCGTGGCCGACAGCTATGGCTACACCTTC | NA | TRBJ1-2 | TRBV29-1 | few
CASSPPDSGRVETQYF | TGCGCCAGCAGCCCCCCGGACAGCGGGCGTGTAGAGACCCAGTACTTC | NA | TRBJ2-5 | TRBV4-3 | few
CASSLDLWQMYEQYF | TGTGCCAGCAGCTTAGATTTATGGCAGATGTACGAGCAGTACTTC | NA | TRBJ2-7 | TRBV7-2 | few
CASSTLGVAGVYNEQFF | TGTGCCAGCAGCACACTTGGGGTAGCGGGAGTATACAATGAGCAGTTCTTC | TRBD2 | TRBJ2-1 | TRBV7-3 | few
CASSRSSSGVPQETQYF | TGTGCCAGCAGCCGTTCCTCTAGCGGGGTACCCCAAGAGACCCAGTACTTC | TRBD2 | TRBJ2-5 | TRBV7-6 | few
CASSPSSGTQYF | TGTGCCAGCAGCCCCTCTAGCGGTACGCAGTATTTT | TRBD2 | TRBJ2-3 | TRBV11-3 | NA
CASSSGVKRTYNEQFF | TGTGCCAGCAGCTCGGGCGTGAAGAGGACCTACAATGAGCAGTTCTTC | NA | TRBJ2-1 | TRBV7-9 | few
CASSLQRTPYEQYF | TGTGCCAGCAGCCTACAGAGAACACCATACGAGCAGTACTTC | NA | TRBJ2-7 | TRBV11-2 | few
CASSSRGDPNTGELFF | TGTGCCAGCAGCTCCAGAGGGGATCCCAACACCGGGGAGCTGTTTTTT | NA | TRBJ2-2 | TRBV9 | NA
CASSLDHSGTGELFF | TGTGCCAGCAGCTTAGATCACAGTGGTACCGGGGAGCTGTTTTTT | NA | TRBJ2-2 | TRBV7-8 | NA